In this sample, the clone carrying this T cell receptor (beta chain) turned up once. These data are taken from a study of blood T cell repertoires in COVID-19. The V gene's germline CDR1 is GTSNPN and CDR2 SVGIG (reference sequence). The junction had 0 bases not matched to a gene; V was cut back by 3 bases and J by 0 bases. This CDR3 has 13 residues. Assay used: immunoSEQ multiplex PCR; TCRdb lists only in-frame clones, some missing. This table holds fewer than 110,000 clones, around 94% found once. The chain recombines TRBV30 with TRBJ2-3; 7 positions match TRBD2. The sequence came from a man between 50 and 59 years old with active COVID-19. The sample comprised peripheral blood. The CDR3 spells CAWRLASTDTQYF. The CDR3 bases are TGTGCCTGGAGACTAGCGAGCACAGATACGCAGTATTTT.